These 21 T cell receptor beta chains were all obtained from the same sample, sequenced in a study of spatial heterogeneity in lung cancer. Noted time point: blood at routine non-recurrence follow-up after resection. TCRdb reprocessed the 5' RACE reads with MiXCR, giving one entry per CDR3 protein. This table has about 47,000 distinct CDR3 sequences, roughly 12% appearing once. Sequencing was performed on PBMCs, taken at follow-up. These receptors were obtained from a male donor with early-stage non-small cell lung cancer.

This clonotype has ten or more counts. The chain is built from TRBV7-2 and TRBJ2-1; a weak D match, TRBD1 (7 bases). V was pared by 9 bases and J by 5 bases, with 20 bases between. The CDR3 runs 15 residues. The V gene's germline CDR1 is SGHTA and CDR2 FQGNSA. The chain's CDR3 is CASRPQGGSHNEQFF. CDR3 coding DNA: TGTGCCAGTAGACCCCAGGGGGGATCGCACAATGAGCAGTTCTTC.

The chain carries TRBV7-2 and TRBJ2-1; no definite D call. The germline gives CDR1 SGHTA, CDR2 FQGNSA. This CDR3 has 14 residues. The V end was cut by 2 bases, the J end by 7 bases, with 12 bases between. The CDR3 loop reads CASSLIVLGNEQFF. The CDR3 coding sequence is TGTGCCAGCAGCTTAATAGTATTAGGGAATGAGCAGTTCTTC.

The gene calls are TRBV7-2 and TRBJ2-3, with D perhaps matching TRBD1 or TRBD2 (6 bases each). CDR1 SGHTA and CDR2 FQGNSA come from the germline V gene. The CDR3 covers 15 residues. The ends were cut back, 5 bases at V and 5 bases at J, with 17 bases in the middle. For the CDR3, the DNA is TGTGCCAGCAGCCTATCTCCGGGGGCGGGAGATACGCAGTATTTT. Translating gives CASSLSPGAGDTQYF.

There are a few counts of this clonotype. The rearrangement links TRBV5-1 to TRBJ2-3; 7 positions agree with TRBD2. J lost 2 bases, V lost 5 bases, and 11 bases had no gene match. Germline CDR1 SGHRS, CDR2 YFSETQ. This CDR3 is 16 amino acids long. The CDR3: CASSPQPGGSTDTQYF. The CDR3 coding sequence is TGCGCCAGCAGTCCTCAACCCGGGGGGTCCACAGATACGCAGTATTTT. Supplemented by reference TRBV5-1 and TRBJ2-3, the full variable domain reads KAGVTQTPRYLIKTRGQQVTLSCSPISGHRSVSWYQQTPGQGLQFLFEYFSETQRNKGNFPGRFSGRQFSNSRSEMNVSTLELGDSALYLCASSPQPGGSTDTQYFGPGTRLTVL.

V is TRBV5-1 and J is TRBJ2-1; TRBD1 agrees at 10 bases. The CDR3 has 17 amino acids. V dropped 6 bases and J dropped 8; count of bases not matched to a gene: 17. The germline gives CDR1 SGHRS, CDR2 YFSETQ. The CDR3 coding sequence is TGCGCCAGCAAAAAGATTGGGTCGGGACAGGGGTTTGATGAGCAGTTCTTC. It codes for CASKKIGSGQGFDEQFF.

This clonotype came up many times. The chain recombines TRBV18 with TRBJ2-1; 10 nucleotides align to TRBD2. With V trimmed by 6 bases and J by 9 bases, 8 bases remained unmatched. Germline assignment: CDR1 KGHSH and CDR2 LQKENI. The CDR3 contains 14 residues. This chain's CDR3 is CASSPTSGVAEQFF. The CDR3 DNA sequence: TGTGCCAGCTCGCCTACTAGCGGGGTCGCTGAGCAGTTCTTC.

This clonotype was detected only a few times. This rearrangement joins TRBV29-1 to TRBJ2-7, with TRBD2 identical over 8 bases. The germline CDR1 and CDR2 sequences are SQVTM and ANQGSEA. Trimming cost V 5 bases and J 3 bases; bases outside gene matches: 3. This CDR3 spans 12 amino acids. CDR3 sequence reads: CSVSGRSYEQYF. CDR3 nucleotides: TGCAGCGTTAGCGGGAGAAGCTACGAGCAGTACTTC.

The genes are TRBV12-3 or TRBV12-4 and TRBJ2-7, with 10 bases fitting TRBD2. The CDR3 runs to 14 residues. Trimming cost V 3 bases and J 5 bases; bases outside gene matches: 4. CDR3 amino acids: CASSFASGRHEQYF. In DNA form, the CDR3 reads TGTGCCAGCAGTTTTGCTAGCGGGAGACACGAGCAGTACTTC.

This clonotype was observed many times. This rearrangement joins TRBV20-1 to TRBJ1-1, with 7 nucleotides matching TRBD1. Germline loops: CDR1 DFQATT, CDR2 SNEGSKA (reference sequence). V was pared by 6 bases and J by 1 base, with 2 bases of the junction left unmatched. The CDR3 is made up of 12 amino acids. The CDR3 sequence: CSAHRGNTEAFF. The CDR3 DNA sequence: TGCAGTGCCCACAGGGGGAACACTGAAGCTTTCTTT.

This clonotype was picked up a small number of times. The chain joins TRBV7-3 to TRBJ2-6; 8 bases match TRBD1. The V gene end was trimmed by 5 bases and the J gene end by 0 bases; junction bases not matched to a gene: 6. Germline V gene data show CDR1 as SGHTA and CDR2 as FQGTGA. This CDR3 is 17 amino acids long. This CDR3 is CASSLSGTGSGANVLTF. The CDR3 bases are TGTGCCAGCAGCCTTTCCGGGACAGGCTCTGGGGCCAACGTCCTGACTTTC.

This clonotype was found a few times. J is TRBJ2-3 and V is TRBV14; 9 bases are a match to TRBD2. CDR1 is SGHDN and CDR2 is FVKESK in the germline V gene. Losses at the gene ends were 0 bases for V and 3 bases for J; bases not matched to a gene: 4. The CDR3 has 16 amino acids. This chain's CDR3 is CASSQENLAGTDTQYF. For the CDR3, the DNA is TGTGCCAGCAGCCAAGAAAACCTAGCGGGAACAGATACGCAGTATTTT.

There are a few counts of this clonotype. The chain employs TRBV2 and TRBJ2-5; D gene unclear. V lost 9 bases and J lost 1, with 12 bases in between. This CDR3 comprises 13 residues. Germline assignment: CDR1 SNHLY and CDR2 FYNNEI. CDR3 protein: CASHVSLQETQYF. The CDR3 region has the DNA TGTGCCAGTCACGTCTCCCTCCAAGAGACCCAGTACTTC.

This clonotype was seen at least ten times. The gene calls are TRBV20-1 and TRBJ2-7, with a possible D match to TRBD1 (6 bases). The V end lost 3 bases, the J end lost 0 bases, and 12 bases lay between the germline ends. Germline CDR1 and CDR2: DFQATT and SNEGSKA (reference sequence). The CDR3 has 14 residues. The CDR3 sequence: CSASRDTDSYEQYF. The DNA for the CDR3 is TGCAGTGCTAGCCGGGACACTGACTCCTACGAGCAGTACTTC.

This clonotype has ten or more counts. The V and J genes are TRBV12-3 or TRBV12-4 and TRBJ1-5; D ambiguous. This CDR3 is built from 13 residues. Trimming cost V 3 bases and J 3 bases, with 6 bases left between them. The CDR3 nucleotides read TGTGCCAGCAGTTTCCGACCCAATCAGCCCCAGCATTTT. Its translation is CASSFRPNQPQHF.

With respect to this clonotype: This may be a read error: a much more frequent sequence differs by one nucleotide. The conserved phenylalanine or tryptophan normally closing the CDR3 is absent here, so this likely arose from a read error. The gene calls are TRBV5-1 and TRBJ2-5; possibly TRBD1 or TRBD2 for D (6 bases each). V was clipped by 1 base and J by 5 bases, with 12 bases between them. Germline values: CDR1 SGHRS, CDR2 YFSETQ. This CDR3 is built from 14 residues. In DNA form, the CDR3 reads TGCGCCAGCAGCTTGATTGGGGGGCCGGAGACCCAGTACTCC. Protein product: CASSLIGGPETQYS.

This clonotype was counted between two and nine times. The V call is TRBV3-1, the J call TRBJ2-5; D remains unclear. This CDR3 region has 14 residues. V gave up 0 bases and J gave up 4 bases, with 9 bases separating them. The germline CDR1 and CDR2 sequences are LGHDT and YNNKEL (reference sequence). The CDR3 loop reads CASSQDSQPETQYF. CDR3 coding DNA: TGTGCCAGCAGCCAAGATTCTCAACCAGAGACCCAGTACTTC.

This clonotype has at least ten counts. CDR3 protein: CASSSSGTSSYNEQFF. The CDR3 DNA is TGTGCCAGCAGCTCGTCCGGGACAAGCTCCTACAATGAGCAGTTCTTC. The chain has TRBV11-1 and TRBJ2-1, with a weak D call TRBD1 (6 bases). Trimming stripped 4 bases from V and 0 bases from J, with 13 bases between. This CDR3 region has 16 residues. Per germline, CDR1 SGHAT and CDR2 FQDESV (reference sequence).

CDR3 protein: CASSLERSAGLTDTQYF. Written as DNA, the CDR3 is TGTGCCAGCAGCTTAGAACGGTCGGCGGGGTTGACAGATACGCAGTATTTT. This rearrangement joins TRBV11-2 to TRBJ2-3; maybe TRBD2 (6 bases). There are 17 residues in the CDR3. From germline, CDR1 is SGHAT and CDR2 FQNNGV. The V gene lost 0 bases and the J gene lost 3 bases, with 16 bases spanning the gap.

This clonotype was detected only a few times. The chain links TRBV20-1 to TRBJ1-2; D is perhaps TRBD1 (5 bases). CDR1 and CDR2 from the germline V gene are DFQATT and SNEGSKA (reference sequence). The CDR3 covers 15 residues. The V end lost 1 base, the J end lost 2 bases, and 14 bases lay between the germline ends. CDR3 amino acids: CSARGGPSPNYGYTF. CDR3 DNA: TGCAGTGCTAGAGGGGGCCCCTCACCCAACTATGGCTACACCTTC.

The V and J genes are TRBV20-1 and TRBJ1-2, with TRBD1 matching over 9 bases. The CDR3 sequence is 13 residues long. V trimming: 4 bases; J trimming: 4 bases; junction bases outside the gene matches: 4. Germline V CDR1 and CDR2: DFQATT, SNEGSKA (reference sequence). DNA for the CDR3: TGCAGTGCTAACAGGGGGCAGGGCTATGGCTACACCTTC. It encodes CSANRGQGYGYTF.

This clonotype was picked up many times. This rearrangement joins TRBV5-4 to TRBJ1-2; possible D gene TRBD1, 6 bases. CDR3 length: 15 residues. Deletions cut 3 bases from V and 4 bases from J, with 16 bases between. Germline CDR1 and CDR2: SGHNT and YYREEE (reference sequence). CDR3 residues: CASSSQEGGGYGYTF. The CDR3 nucleotides read TGTGCCAGCAGCTCTCAGGAGGGGGGCGGCTATGGCTACACCTTC.